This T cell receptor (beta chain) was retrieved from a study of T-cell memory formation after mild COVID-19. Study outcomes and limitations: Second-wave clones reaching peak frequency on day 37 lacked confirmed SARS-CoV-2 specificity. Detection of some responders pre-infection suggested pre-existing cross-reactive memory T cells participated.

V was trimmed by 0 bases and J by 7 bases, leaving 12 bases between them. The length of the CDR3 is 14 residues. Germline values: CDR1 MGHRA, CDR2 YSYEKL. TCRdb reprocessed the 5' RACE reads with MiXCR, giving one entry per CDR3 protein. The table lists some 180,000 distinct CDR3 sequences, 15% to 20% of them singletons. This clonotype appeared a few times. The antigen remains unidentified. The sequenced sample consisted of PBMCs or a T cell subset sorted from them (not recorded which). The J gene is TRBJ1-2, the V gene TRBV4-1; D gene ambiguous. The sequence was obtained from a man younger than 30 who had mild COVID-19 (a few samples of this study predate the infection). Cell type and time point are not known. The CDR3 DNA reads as TGCGCCAGCAGCCAAGATCCCCGGCAGTTTGGCTACACCTTC. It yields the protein CASSQDPRQFGYTF.